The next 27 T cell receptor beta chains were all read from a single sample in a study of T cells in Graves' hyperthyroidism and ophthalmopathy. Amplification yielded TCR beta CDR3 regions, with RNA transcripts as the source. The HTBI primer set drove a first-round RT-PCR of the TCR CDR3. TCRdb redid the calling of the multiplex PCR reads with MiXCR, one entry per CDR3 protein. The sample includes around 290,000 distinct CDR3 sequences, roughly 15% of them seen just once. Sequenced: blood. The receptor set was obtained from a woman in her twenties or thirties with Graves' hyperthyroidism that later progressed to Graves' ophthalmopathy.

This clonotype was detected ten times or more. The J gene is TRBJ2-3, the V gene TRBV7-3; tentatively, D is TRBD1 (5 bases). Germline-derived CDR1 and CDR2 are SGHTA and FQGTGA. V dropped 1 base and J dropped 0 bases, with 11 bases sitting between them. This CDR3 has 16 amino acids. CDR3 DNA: TGTGCCAGCAGCTTAAGGGGCGATAGCAGCACAGATACGCAGTATTTT. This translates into CASSLRGDSSTDTQYF.

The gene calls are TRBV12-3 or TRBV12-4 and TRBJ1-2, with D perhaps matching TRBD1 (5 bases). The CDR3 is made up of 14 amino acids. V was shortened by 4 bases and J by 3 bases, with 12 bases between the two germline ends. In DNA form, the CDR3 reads TGTGCCAGCAGTTCCTACGGGGGTGACTATGGCTACACCTTC. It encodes CASSSYGGDYGYTF.

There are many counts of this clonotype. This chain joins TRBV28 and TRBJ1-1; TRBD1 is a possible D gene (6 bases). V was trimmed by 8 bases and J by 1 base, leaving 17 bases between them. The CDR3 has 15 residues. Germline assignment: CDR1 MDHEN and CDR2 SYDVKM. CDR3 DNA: TGTGCCAGCGGGGGGGGCTCGGGGGGGAACACTGAAGCTTTCTTT. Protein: CASGGGSGGNTEAFF. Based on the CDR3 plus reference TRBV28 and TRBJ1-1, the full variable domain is DVKVTQSSRYLVKRTGEKVFLECVQDMDHENMFWYRQDPGLGLRLIYFSYDVKMKEKGDIPEGYSVSREKKERFSLILESASTNQTSMYLCASGGGSGGNTEAFFGQGTRLTVV.

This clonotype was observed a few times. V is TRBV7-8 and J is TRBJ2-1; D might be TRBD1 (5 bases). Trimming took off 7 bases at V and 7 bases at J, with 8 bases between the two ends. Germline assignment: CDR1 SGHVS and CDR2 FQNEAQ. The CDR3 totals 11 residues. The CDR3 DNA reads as TGTGCCAGCACCCAGGGAAATGAGCAGTTCTTC. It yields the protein CASTQGNEQFF.

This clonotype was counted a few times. DNA of the CDR3: TGCAGTGCCCATTTGGAGGGACTTACTTTAGCTACAGATACGCAGTATTTT. Its translation is CSAHLEGLTLATDTQYF. The chain has TRBV20-1 and TRBJ2-3; the D gene is possibly TRBD2 (6 bases). Trimming shortened V by 6 bases and J by 3 bases, and 25 bases separated the two germline ends. Germline CDR1 is DFQATT and CDR2 is SNEGSKA (reference sequence). CDR3 size: 17 residues.

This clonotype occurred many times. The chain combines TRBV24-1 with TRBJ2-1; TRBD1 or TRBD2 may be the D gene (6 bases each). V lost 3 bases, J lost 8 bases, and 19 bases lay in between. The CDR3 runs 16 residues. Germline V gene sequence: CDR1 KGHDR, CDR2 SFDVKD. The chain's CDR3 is CATSDQLAGEVDEQFF. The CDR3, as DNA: TGTGCCACCAGTGATCAACTAGCAGGGGAGGTAGATGAGCAGTTCTTC.

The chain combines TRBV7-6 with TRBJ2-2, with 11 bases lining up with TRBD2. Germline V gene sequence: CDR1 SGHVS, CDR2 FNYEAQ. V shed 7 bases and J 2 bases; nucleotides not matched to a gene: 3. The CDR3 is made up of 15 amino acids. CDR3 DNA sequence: TGTGCCAGCACCGGGACTAGCGGAAACACCGGGGAGCTGTTTTTT. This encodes CASTGTSGNTGELFF.

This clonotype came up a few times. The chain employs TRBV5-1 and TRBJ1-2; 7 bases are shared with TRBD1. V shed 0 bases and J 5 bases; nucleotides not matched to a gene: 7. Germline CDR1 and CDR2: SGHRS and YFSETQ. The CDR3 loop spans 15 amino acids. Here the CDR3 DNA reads TGCGCCAGCAGCTTGGGGATCGGGACAGATTATGGCTACACCTTC. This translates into CASSLGIGTDYGYTF.

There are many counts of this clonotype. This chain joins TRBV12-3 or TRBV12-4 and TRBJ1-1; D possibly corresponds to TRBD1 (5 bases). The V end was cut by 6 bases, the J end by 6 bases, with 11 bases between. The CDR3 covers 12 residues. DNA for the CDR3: TGTGCCAGCAGCCCAGGGTTCCCTGAAGCTTTCTTT. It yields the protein CASSPGFPEAFF.

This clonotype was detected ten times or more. This CDR3 reads CASSNLSPEAFF. The CDR3 DNA follows: TGTGCCAGCTCAAACTTGTCACCTGAAGCTTTCTTT. The chain recombines TRBV18 with TRBJ1-1; no firm D call. The CDR3 contains 12 residues. Germline CDR1 and CDR2: KGHSH and LQKENI. Between the trimmed V and J ends, which lost 5 bases and 6 bases, there was a span of 10 bases.

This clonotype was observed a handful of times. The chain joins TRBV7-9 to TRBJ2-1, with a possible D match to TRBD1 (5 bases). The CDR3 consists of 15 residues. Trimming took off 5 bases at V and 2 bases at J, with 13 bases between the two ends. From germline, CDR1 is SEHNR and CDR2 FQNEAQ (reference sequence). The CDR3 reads CASSPRQSTYNEQFF. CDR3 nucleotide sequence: TGTGCCAGCAGCCCCCGACAGAGCACCTACAATGAGCAGTTCTTC. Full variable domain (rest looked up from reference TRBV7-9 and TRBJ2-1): DTGVSQNPRHKITKRGQNVTFRCDPISEHNRLYWYRQTLGQGPEFLTYFQNEAQLEKSRLLSDRFSAERPKGSFSTLEIQRTEQGDSAMYLCASSPRQSTYNEQFFGPGTRLTVL.

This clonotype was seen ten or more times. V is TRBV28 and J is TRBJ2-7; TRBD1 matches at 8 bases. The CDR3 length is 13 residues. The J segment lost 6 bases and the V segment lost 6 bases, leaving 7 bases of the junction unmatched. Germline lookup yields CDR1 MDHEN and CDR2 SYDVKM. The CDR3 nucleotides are TGTGCCAGCAGGCCTGGACAGGGTGGCGAGCAGTACTTC. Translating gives CASRPGQGGEQYF. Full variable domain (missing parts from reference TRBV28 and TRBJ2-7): DVKVTQSSRYLVKRTGEKVFLECVQDMDHENMFWYRQDPGLGLRLIYFSYDVKMKEKGDIPEGYSVSREKKERFSLILESASTNQTSMYLCASRPGQGGEQYFGPGTRLTVT.

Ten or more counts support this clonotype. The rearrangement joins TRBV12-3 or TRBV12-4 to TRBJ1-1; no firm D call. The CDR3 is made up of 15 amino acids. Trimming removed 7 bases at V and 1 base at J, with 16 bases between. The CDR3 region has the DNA TGTGCCAGCACCCCGATTTGGAGGCAGAACACTGAAGCTTTCTTT. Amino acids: CASTPIWRQNTEAFF.

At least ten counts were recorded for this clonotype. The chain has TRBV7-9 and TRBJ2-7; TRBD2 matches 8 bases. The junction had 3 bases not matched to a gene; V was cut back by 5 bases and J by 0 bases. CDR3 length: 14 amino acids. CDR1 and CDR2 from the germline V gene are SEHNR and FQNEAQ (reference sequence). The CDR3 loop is CASSGSGSSYEQYF. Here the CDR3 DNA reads TGTGCCAGCAGCGGGAGCGGGAGCTCCTACGAGCAGTACTTC.

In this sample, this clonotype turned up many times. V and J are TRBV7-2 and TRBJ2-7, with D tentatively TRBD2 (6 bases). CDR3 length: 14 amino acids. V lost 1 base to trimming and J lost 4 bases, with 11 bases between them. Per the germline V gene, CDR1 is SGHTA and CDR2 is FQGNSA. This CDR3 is CASSLVDGGYEQYF. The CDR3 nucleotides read TGTGCCAGCAGCTTAGTTGACGGGGGTTACGAGCAGTACTTC.

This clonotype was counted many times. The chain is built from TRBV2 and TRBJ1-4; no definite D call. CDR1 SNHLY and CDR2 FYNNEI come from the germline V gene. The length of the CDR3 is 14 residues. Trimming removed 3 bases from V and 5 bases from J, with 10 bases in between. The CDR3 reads CASSEVLPNEKLFF. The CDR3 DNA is TGTGCCAGCAGTGAGGTCTTACCGAATGAAAAACTGTTTTTT.

CDR3: CASSLRISGELFF. The CDR3 DNA follows: TGTGCCAGCAGTCTTCGAATTTCGGGGGAGCTGTTTTTT. This chain connects TRBV28 to TRBJ2-2, with no clear D. The CDR3 spans 13 residues. The V gene lost 5 bases and the J gene lost 8 bases, with 12 bases spanning the gap. The germline CDR1 and CDR2 sequences are MDHEN and SYDVKM.

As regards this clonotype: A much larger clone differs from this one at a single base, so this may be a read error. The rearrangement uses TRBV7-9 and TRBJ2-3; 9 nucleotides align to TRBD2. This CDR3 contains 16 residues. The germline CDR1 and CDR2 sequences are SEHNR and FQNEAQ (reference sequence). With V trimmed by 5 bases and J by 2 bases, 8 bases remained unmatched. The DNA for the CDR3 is TGTGCCAGCAGCCACAGGGCTAGCGGGGTCACAGATACGCAGTATTTT. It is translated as CASSHRASGVTDTQYF.

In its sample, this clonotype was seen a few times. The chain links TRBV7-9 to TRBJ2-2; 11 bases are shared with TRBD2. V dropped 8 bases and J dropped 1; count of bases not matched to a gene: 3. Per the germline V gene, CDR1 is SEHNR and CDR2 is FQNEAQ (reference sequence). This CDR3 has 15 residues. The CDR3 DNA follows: TGTGCCAGCTTGGGACTAGCGGAGAACACCGGGGAGCTGTTTTTT. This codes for CASLGLAENTGELFF.

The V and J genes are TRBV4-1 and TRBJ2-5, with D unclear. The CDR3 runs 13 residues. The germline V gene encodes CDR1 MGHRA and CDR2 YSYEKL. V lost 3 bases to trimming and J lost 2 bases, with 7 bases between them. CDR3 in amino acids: CASSQDGQETQYF. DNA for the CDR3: TGCGCCAGCAGCCAGGACGGTCAAGAGACCCAGTACTTC.

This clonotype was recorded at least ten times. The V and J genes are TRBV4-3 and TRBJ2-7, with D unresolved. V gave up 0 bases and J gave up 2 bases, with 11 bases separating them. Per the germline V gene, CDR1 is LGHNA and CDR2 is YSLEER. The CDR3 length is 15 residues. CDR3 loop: CASSQEGQLAYEQYF. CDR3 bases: TGCGCCAGCAGCCAAGAGGGTCAGCTAGCCTACGAGCAGTACTTC.

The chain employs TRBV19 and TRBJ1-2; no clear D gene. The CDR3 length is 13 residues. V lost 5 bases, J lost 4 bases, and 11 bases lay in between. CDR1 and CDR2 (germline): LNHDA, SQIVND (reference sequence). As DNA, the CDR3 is TGTGCCAGTAGTTCAGTCCCTAGCTATGGCTACACCTTC. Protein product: CASSSVPSYGYTF.

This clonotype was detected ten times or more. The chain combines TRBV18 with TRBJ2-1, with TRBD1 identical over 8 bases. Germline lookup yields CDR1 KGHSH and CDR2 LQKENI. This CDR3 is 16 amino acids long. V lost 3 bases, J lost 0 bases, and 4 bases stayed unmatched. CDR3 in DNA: TGTGCCAGCTCACCTTACGGACAGGGCTCCTACAATGAGCAGTTCTTC. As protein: CASSPYGQGSYNEQFF.

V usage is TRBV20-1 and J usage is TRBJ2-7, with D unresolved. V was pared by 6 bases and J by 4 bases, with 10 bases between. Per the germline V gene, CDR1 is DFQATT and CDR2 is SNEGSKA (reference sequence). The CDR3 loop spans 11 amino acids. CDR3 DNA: TGCAGTGCCTGTGGCGATTACGAGCAGTACTTC. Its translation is CSACGDYEQYF.

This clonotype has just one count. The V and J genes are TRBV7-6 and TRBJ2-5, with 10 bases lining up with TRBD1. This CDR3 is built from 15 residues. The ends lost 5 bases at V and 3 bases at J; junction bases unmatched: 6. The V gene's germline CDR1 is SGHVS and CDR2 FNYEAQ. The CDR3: CASSRLGTGEETQYF. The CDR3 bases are TGTGCCAGCAGCCGATTGGGGACAGGGGAAGAGACCCAGTACTTC.

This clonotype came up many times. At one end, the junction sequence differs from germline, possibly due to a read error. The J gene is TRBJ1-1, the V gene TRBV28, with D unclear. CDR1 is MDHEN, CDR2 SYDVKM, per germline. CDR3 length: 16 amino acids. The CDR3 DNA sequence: TGCGCCAGCAGTTTACCGAGGACGGGTGGGAACACTGAAGCTTTCTTT. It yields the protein CASSLPRTGGNTEAFF.

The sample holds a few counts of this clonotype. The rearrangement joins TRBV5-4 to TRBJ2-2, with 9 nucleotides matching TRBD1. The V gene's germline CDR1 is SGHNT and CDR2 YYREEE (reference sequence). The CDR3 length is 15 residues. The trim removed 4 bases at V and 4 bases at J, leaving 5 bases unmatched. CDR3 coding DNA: TGTGCCAGCAGCACCCGGACAGGGGCCACCGGGGAGCTGTTTTTT. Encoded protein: CASSTRTGATGELFF.